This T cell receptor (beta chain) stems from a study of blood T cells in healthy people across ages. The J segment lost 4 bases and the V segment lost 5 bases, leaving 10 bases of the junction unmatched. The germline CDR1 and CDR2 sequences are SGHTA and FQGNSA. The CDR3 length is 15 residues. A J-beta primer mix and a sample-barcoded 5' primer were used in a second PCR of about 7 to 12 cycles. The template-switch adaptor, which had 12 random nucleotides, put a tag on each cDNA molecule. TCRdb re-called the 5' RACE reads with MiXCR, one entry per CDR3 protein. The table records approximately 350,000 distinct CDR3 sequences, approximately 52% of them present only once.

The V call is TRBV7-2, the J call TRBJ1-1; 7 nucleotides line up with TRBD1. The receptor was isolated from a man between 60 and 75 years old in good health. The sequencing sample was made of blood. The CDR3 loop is CASSPVKGAGTEAFF. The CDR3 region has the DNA TGTGCCAGCAGCCCCGTTAAGGGGGCGGGCACTGAAGCTTTCTTT.